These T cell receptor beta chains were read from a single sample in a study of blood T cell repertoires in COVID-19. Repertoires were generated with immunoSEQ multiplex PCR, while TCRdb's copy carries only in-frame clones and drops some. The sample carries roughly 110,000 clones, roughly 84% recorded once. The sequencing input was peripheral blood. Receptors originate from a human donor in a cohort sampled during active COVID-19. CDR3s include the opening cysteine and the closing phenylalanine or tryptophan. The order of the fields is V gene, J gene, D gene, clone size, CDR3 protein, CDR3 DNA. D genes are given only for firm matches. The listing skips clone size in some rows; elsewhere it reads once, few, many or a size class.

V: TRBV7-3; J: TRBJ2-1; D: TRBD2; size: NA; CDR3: CASSRGLAGVDEQFF; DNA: TGTGCCAGCAGCCGAGGACTAGCGGGAGTGGATGAGCAGTTCTTC
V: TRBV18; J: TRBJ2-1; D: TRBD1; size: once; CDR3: CASSLGQGNNEQFF; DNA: TGTGCCAGCTCGCTAGGACAGGGCAACAATGAGCAGTTCTTC
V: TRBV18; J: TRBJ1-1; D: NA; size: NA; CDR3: CASSPPLAGAMNTEAFF; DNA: TGTGCCAGCTCACCACCTTTAGCGGGGGCGATGAACACTGAAGCTTTCTTT
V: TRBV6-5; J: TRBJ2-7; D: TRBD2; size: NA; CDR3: CASSWTSGREYEQYF; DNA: TGTGCCAGCAGTTGGACTAGCGGGAGAGAGTACGAGCAGTACTTC
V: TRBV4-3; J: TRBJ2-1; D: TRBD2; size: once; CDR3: CASSQLAGVQSEQFF; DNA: TGCGCCAGCAGCCAACTAGCGGGAGTCCAGAGTGAGCAGTTCTTC
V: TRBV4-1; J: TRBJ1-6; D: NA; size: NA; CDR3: CASSQEGGGNLWSPLHF; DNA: TGCGCCAGCAGCCAAGAGGGCGGAGGGAATCTATGGTCACCCCTCCACTTT
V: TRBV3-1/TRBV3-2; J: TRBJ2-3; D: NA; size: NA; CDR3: CASSQDFRTSNGVGNTQYF; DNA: TGTGCCAGCAGCCAAGATTTCCGTACTAGTAATGGGGTAGGGAATACGCAGTATTTT
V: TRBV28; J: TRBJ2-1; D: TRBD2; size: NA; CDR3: CASSLSAGGSYNEQFF; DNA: TGTGCCAGCAGTTTATCTGCGGGAGGCTCCTACAATGAGCAGTTCTTC
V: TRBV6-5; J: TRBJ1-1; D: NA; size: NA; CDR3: CASSSGRGTEAFF; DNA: TGTGCCAGCAGCTCTGGCAGGGGCACTGAAGCTTTCTTT
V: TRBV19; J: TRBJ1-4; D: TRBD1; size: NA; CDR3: CASSRTWTGSATNEKLFF; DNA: TGTGCCAGTAGCAGAACTTGGACAGGGAGCGCAACTAATGAAAAACTGTTTTTT
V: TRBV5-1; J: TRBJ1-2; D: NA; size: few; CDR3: CASSSGIPQSGLDYGYTF; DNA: TGCGCCAGCAGCTCCGGAATTCCCCAGTCGGGGTTGGACTATGGCTACACCTTC
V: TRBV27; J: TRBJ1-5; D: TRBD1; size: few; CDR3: CASHETGRGDQPQHF; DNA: TGTGCCAGCCACGAAACGGGCAGGGGGGATCAGCCCCAGCATTTT
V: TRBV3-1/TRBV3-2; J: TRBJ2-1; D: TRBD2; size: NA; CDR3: CASSPYGSGGYNEQFF; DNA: TGTGCCAGCAGCCCCTACGGATCGGGAGGCTACAATGAGCAGTTCTTC
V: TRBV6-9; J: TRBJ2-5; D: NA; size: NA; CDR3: CASSYRSGGWQETQYF; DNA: TGTGCCAGCAGTTATAGGAGCGGAGGTTGGCAAGAGACCCAGTACTTC
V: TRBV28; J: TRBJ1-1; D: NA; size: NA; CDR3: CASRDGMNTEAFF; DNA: TGTGCCAGCAGGGACGGGATGAACACTGAAGCTTTCTTT
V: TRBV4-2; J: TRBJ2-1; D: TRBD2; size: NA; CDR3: CASSTQREGPENEQFF; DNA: TGTGCCAGCAGCACTCAGCGGGAGGGCCCAGAGAATGAGCAGTTCTTC
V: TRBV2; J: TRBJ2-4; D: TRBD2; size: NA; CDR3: CASSTRREGLRGYF; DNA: TGTGCCAGCAGTACCCGGCGGGAGGGCCTGAGGGGGTACTTC
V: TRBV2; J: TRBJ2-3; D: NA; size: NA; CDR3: CASSVEGTDTQYF; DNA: TGTGCCAGCAGCGTGGAGGGCACAGATACGCAGTATTTT
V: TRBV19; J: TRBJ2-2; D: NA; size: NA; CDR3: CASAPPGGATGELFF; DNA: TGTGCCAGTGCCCCCCCTGGGGGCGCGACCGGGGAGCTGTTTTTT
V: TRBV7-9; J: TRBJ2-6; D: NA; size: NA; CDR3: CASSLELITESGANVLTF; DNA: TGTGCCAGCAGCTTAGAGCTAATAACGGAGTCTGGGGCCAACGTCCTGACTTTC
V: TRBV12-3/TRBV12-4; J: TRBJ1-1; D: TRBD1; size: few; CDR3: CASSFGTGVEAFF; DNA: TGTGCCAGCAGTTTCGGGACAGGGGTTGAAGCTTTCTTT
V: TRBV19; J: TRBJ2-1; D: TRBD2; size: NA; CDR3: CASSISGRAYNEQFF; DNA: TGTGCCAGTAGTATAAGCGGGAGGGCCTACAATGAGCAGTTCTTC
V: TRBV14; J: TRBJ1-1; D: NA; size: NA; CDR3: CASSQQQGNTEAFF; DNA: TGTGCCAGCAGCCAACAACAGGGGAACACTGAAGCTTTCTTT
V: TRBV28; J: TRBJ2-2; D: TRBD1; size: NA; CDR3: CATGQGNTGELFF; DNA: TGTGCCACGGGACAGGGGAACACCGGGGAGCTGTTTTTT
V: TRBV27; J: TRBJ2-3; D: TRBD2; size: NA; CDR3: CASNTLAEATDTQYF; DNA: TGTGCCAGCAACACGCTAGCGGAGGCCACAGATACGCAGTATTTT
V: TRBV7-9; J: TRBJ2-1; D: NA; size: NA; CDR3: CASSGGTVNEQFF; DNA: TGTGCCAGCAGTGGGGGGACGGTCAATGAGCAGTTCTTC
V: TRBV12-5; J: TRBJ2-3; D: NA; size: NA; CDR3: CASGLPLLTDTQYF; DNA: TGTGCTAGTGGTTTGCCCCTACTCACAGATACGCAGTATTTT
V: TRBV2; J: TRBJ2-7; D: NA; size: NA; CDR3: CASSYRVFYEQYF; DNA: TGTGCCAGCAGCTATAGAGTGTTCTACGAGCAGTACTTC
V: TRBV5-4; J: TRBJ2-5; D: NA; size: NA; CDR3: CASSLDGGLQETQYF; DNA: TGTGCCAGCAGCTTGGATGGAGGCCTCCAAGAGACCCAGTACTTC
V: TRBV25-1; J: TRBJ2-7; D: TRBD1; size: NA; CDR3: CASSDYRGYEQYF; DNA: TGTGCCAGCAGTGATTACAGGGGCTACGAGCAGTACTTC
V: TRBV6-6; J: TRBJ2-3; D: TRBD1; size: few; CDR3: CASSSIQGGVTDTQYF; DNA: TGTGCCAGCAGTTCGATACAGGGGGGAGTCACAGATACGCAGTATTTT
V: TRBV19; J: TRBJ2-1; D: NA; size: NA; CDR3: CASKETTAAYNEQFF; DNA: TGTGCCAGTAAGGAGACTACGGCGGCCTACAATGAGCAGTTCTTC
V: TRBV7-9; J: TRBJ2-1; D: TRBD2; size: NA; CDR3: CASSSRLIAGGPYNEQFF; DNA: TGTGCCAGCAGCTCCCGACTGATAGCGGGAGGGCCCTACAATGAGCAGTTCTTC
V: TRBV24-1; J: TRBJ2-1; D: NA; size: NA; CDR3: CATSLHNEQFF; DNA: TGTGCCACCAGTCTACACAATGAGCAGTTCTTC
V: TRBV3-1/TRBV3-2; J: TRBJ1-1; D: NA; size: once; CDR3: CASSQLGAADTEAFF; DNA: TGTGCCAGCAGCCAGCTGGGGGCAGCGGACACTGAAGCTTTCTTT
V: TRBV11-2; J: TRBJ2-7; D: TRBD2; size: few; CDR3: CASSTPGLAAASSSYEQYF; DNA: TGTGCCAGCAGCACGCCGGGACTAGCGGCCGCCAGTAGCTCCTACGAGCAGTACTTC
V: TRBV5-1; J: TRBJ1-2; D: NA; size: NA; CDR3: CASSGPDTGGYTF; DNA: TGCGCCAGCAGCGGCCCGGACACCGGCGGCTACACCTTC
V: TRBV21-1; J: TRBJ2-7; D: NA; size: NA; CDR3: CASSTTGWGVSYEQYF; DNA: TGTGCCAGCAGCACAACGGGATGGGGAGTGTCATACGAGCAGTACTTC
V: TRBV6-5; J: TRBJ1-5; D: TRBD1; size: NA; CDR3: CASSTYRGGQPQHF; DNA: TGTGCCAGCAGTACCTACAGGGGAGGACAGCCCCAGCATTTT
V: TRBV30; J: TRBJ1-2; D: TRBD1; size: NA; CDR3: CAWSVGAGQMLYYGYTF; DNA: TGTGCCTGGAGTGTCGGGGCGGGACAGATGCTTTACTATGGCTACACCTTC
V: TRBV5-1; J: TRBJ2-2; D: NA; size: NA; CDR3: CASSLTDPNTGELFF; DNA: TGCGCCAGCAGCTTGACAGATCCAAACACCGGGGAGCTGTTTTTT
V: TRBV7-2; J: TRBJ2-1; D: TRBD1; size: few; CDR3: CASSAPGTGIKVEQFF; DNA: TGTGCCAGCAGCGCACCCGGGACAGGGATCAAGGTTGAGCAGTTCTTC
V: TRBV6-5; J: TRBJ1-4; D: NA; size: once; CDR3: CASSYGGVGEKLFF; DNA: TGTGCCAGCAGTTACGGGGGGGTGGGTGAAAAACTGTTTTTT
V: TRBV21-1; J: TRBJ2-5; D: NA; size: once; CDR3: CASSTGSGLAGSQETQYF; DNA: TGTGCCAGCTCAACGGGTTCCGGTCTAGCGGGCTCTCAAGAGACCCAGTACTTC
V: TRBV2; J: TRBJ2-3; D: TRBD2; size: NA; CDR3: CASSEGLAGGGTDTQYF; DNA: TGTGCCAGCAGTGAGGGGCTAGCGGGAGGAGGCACAGATACGCAGTATTTT